This TCR beta chain was observed in a study of blood T cell repertoires in COVID-19. Study information: The United States, Italy and Spain supplied acute and convalescent COVID-19 samples.

The V end lost 2 bases, the J end lost 1 base, and 6 bases lay between the germline ends. Germline CDR1 reads SGHRS; CDR2 reads YFSETQ. This CDR3 contains 13 residues. The method was immunoSEQ multiplex PCR; TCRdb's version includes in-frame clones alone and lacks a portion of them. The sample yields about 280,000 clones, less than 90% seen once. This TCR was sampled from a human donor in a cohort sampled during active COVID-19. Sequenced input: peripheral blood. The genes are TRBV5-1 and TRBJ1-1; D gene unclear. CDR3 in DNA: TGCGCCAGCAGCTTTGGGCGGAACACTGAAGCTTTCTTT. This sequence encodes CASSFGRNTEAFF.